The 30 T cell receptor beta chains in this list originate from one sample, sequenced in a study of Ad26.COV2.S vaccination and SARS-CoV-2 variants. Some clones are missing from TCRdb's copy, which holds only in-frame ones; the method was immunoSEQ multiplex PCR. The repertoire holds roughly 700,000 clones, with more than 70% as singletons. Sample treatment: about 20 received Ad26.COV2.S at low or high dose, single or two shots; roughly five received placebo; per-sample allocation not given. Vaccine and placebo recipients were sampled on day 63 after the first injection. The sequenced sample was peripheral blood, obtained in a trial of Ad26.COV2.S vaccine versus placebo. Every receptor here comes from a person between 18 and 60 years old who received the Ad26.COV2.S COVID-19 vaccine or a placebo.

The chain uses TRBV29-1 and TRBJ1-2, with a possible D match to TRBD1 (6 bases). V lost 1 base and J 3 bases, leaving 9 bases between the germline ends. Germline loops: CDR1 SQVTM, CDR2 ANQGSEA. The CDR3 extends over 13 amino acids. In DNA form, the CDR3 reads TGCAGCGTTGAAGGGGGGGCGGACTATGGCTACACCTTC. This sequence encodes CSVEGGADYGYTF.

V usage is TRBV6-5 and J usage is TRBJ2-1, with TRBD2 matching over 11 bases. V trimming: 6 bases; J trimming: 10 bases; junction bases outside the gene matches: 11. The CDR3 is 15 amino acids. Germline V lookup: CDR1 MNHEY, CDR2 SVGAGI. The CDR3 loop is CASSRLAGGPGEQFF. For the CDR3, the DNA is TGTGCCAGCAGCCGCCTAGCGGGAGGACCGGGGGAGCAGTTCTTC.

The CDR3, as DNA: TGTGCCAGCAGCTTCACCACAGACCCTAACTATGGCTACACCTTC. It yields the protein CASSFTTDPNYGYTF. This chain joins TRBV7-2 and TRBJ1-2; unclear D gene. Germline V gene lookup returns CDR1 SGHTA and CDR2 FQGNSA. V was cut by 3 bases and J by 0 bases, with 11 bases left in between. CDR3 length equals 15 residues.

This chain uses TRBV7-9 with TRBJ1-6; the D is unclear. V lost 1 base to trimming and J lost 9 bases, with 10 bases between them. This CDR3 contains 14 residues. Germline V lookup: CDR1 SEHNR, CDR2 FQNEAQ (reference sequence). The CDR3 sequence: CASSLDGIFSPLHF. The CDR3 DNA follows: TGTGCCAGCAGCTTAGACGGGATATTTTCACCCCTCCACTTT.

This sequence joins TRBV11-2 and TRBJ1-6; D perhaps matches TRBD1 (5 bases). The CDR3 length is 13 residues. V shed 4 bases and J shed 10 bases, with 11 bases lying between them. Germline V gene sequence: CDR1 SGHAT, CDR2 FQNNGV. In nucleotides, the CDR3 is TGTGCCAGCAGCTGGGGGGACTCCTCACCCCTCCACTTT. It codes for CASSWGDSSPLHF.

The rearrangement joins TRBV19 to TRBJ2-7, with D perhaps matching TRBD2 (5 bases). This CDR3 region has 15 residues. CDR1 is LNHDA, CDR2 SQIVND, per germline (reference sequence). The V end was cut by 3 bases, the J end by 3 bases, with 15 bases between. CDR3 in DNA: TGTGCCAGTAGTATTGGGCTAGCCGCTTACTACGAGCAGTACTTC. It yields the protein CASSIGLAAYYEQYF.

V usage is TRBV2 and J usage is TRBJ2-1, with TRBD2 identical over 11 bases. The germline V gene encodes CDR1 SNHLY and CDR2 FYNNEI. The trim removed 8 bases at V and 3 bases at J, leaving 3 bases unmatched. This CDR3 has 14 amino acids. The CDR3 sequence: CASGGLAVYNEQFF. CDR3 in DNA: TGTGCCAGCGGGGGACTAGCGGTCTACAATGAGCAGTTCTTC.

This clone occurred once. The CDR3 loop reads CASSLGSGAPYEQYF. CDR3 bases: TGTGCCAGCAGCTTGGGGTCCGGGGCCCCCTACGAGCAGTACTTC. This rearrangement joins TRBV5-4 to TRBJ2-7; the D gene could be TRBD1 or TRBD2 (5 bases each). Trimming shortened V by 0 bases and J by 2 bases, and 12 bases separated the two germline ends. CDR3 length: 15 residues. In germline, CDR1 is SGHNT, CDR2 YYREEE (reference sequence).

This chain joins TRBV18 and TRBJ1-5; TRBD1 is a possible D gene (6 bases). V was pared by 3 bases and J by 5 bases, with 11 bases between. The V gene's germline CDR1 is KGHSH and CDR2 LQKENI. The CDR3 is 14 amino acids. CDR3 DNA: TGTGCCAGCTCACCCGGACAGATGGATCAGCCCCAGCATTTT. It yields the protein CASSPGQMDQPQHF.

This clone was recorded once. V and J are TRBV7-9 and TRBJ2-6, with D hard to call. V was clipped by 5 bases and J by 3 bases, with 5 bases between them. The germline V gene encodes CDR1 SEHNR and CDR2 FQNEAQ (reference sequence). This CDR3 has 13 amino acids. CDR3 bases: TGTGCCAGCAGCCCCCTTGGGGCCAACGTCCTGACTTTC. Translation gives CASSPLGANVLTF. Full variable domain (rest looked up from reference TRBV7-9 and TRBJ2-6): DTGVSQNPRHKITKRGQNVTFRCDPISEHNRLYWYRQTLGQGPEFLTYFQNEAQLEKSRLLSDRFSAERPKGSFSTLEIQRTEQGDSAMYLCASSPLGANVLTFGAGSRLTVL.

This chain connects TRBV29-1 to TRBJ2-5; D is undetermined. V shed 3 bases and J shed 5 bases, with 10 bases lying between them. The CDR3 is 12 residues long. Germline-derived CDR1 and CDR2 are SQVTM and ANQGSEA. The CDR3 sequence: CSVEVARETQYF. The CDR3 DNA reads TGCAGCGTTGAGGTAGCCCGGGAGACCCAGTACTTC.

This clone occurred once. The CDR3 nucleotides read TGTGCCACCTCGGCCGCAGCGAACACCGGGGAGCTGTTTTTT. Protein: CATSAAANTGELFF. V usage is TRBV10-3 and J usage is TRBJ2-2; D ambiguous. The CDR3 length is 14 residues. V gave up 10 bases and J gave up 0 bases, with 12 bases separating them. Germline CDR1 ENHRY, CDR2 SYGVKD.

J is TRBJ1-5 and V is TRBV6-5; D perhaps matches TRBD1 (6 bases). The CDR3 runs 13 residues. The V and J ends lost 6 bases and 3 bases respectively, with 9 bases between them. Germline V gene sequence: CDR1 MNHEY, CDR2 SVGAGI. The CDR3 nucleotides are TGTGCCAGCAGGGACAGTGTCAATCAGCCCCAGCATTTT. This gives the protein CASRDSVNQPQHF.

The V gene is TRBV5-1, the J gene TRBJ2-7, with TRBD1 identical over 10 bases. CDR1 and CDR2 from the germline V gene are SGHRS and YFSETQ. The CDR3 runs to 14 residues. The junction had 6 bases not matched to a gene; V was cut back by 2 bases and J by 7 bases. CDR3: CASSLPGQGWEQYF. CDR3 in DNA: TGCGCCAGCAGCTTACCGGGACAGGGGTGGGAGCAGTACTTC. Drawing the rest from reference TRBV5-1 and TRBJ2-7, the complete variable domain is KAGVTQTPRYLIKTRGQQVTLSCSPISGHRSVSWYQQTPGQGLQFLFEYFSETQRNKGNFPGRFSGRQFSNSRSEMNVSTLELGDSALYLCASSLPGQGWEQYFGPGTRLTVT.

This clone appeared a single time. The V and J genes are TRBV15 and TRBJ2-3, with D maybe TRBD1 (6 bases). The length of the CDR3 is 15 residues. V gave up 1 base and J gave up 4 bases, with 12 bases separating them. Germline-derived CDR1 and CDR2 are LNHNV and YYDKDF (reference sequence). The CDR3 loop is CATSRARQAPDTQYF. CDR3 nucleotide sequence: TGTGCCACCAGCAGAGCGAGACAGGCGCCAGATACGCAGTATTTT.

The CDR3 region has the DNA TGTGCCAGCAGTCCGGACAGTAAAGGAGAGCAGTACTTC. It specifies CASSPDSKGEQYF. The chain carries TRBV2 and TRBJ2-7; D might be TRBD1 (6 bases). V lost 5 bases to trimming and J lost 7 bases, with 15 bases between them. From germline, CDR1 is SNHLY and CDR2 FYNNEI. The CDR3 is 13 residues long. Full variable domain (remainder filled in from reference TRBV2 and TRBJ2-7): EPEVTQTPSHQVTQMGQEVILRCVPISNHLYFYWYRQILGQKVEFLVSFYNNEISEKSEIFDDQFSVERPDGSNFTLKIRSTKLEDSAMYFCASSPDSKGEQYFGPGTRLTVT.

The chain employs TRBV2 and TRBJ2-3; D gene unclear. V shed 6 bases and J shed 2 bases, with 6 bases lying between them. The length of the CDR3 is 12 residues. Germline lookup yields CDR1 SNHLY and CDR2 FYNNEI. The CDR3 coding sequence is TGTGCCAGCAGCCCCAACACAGATACGCAGTATTTT. It translates to CASSPNTDTQYF.

The chain recombines TRBV5-1 with TRBJ2-7, with D perhaps matching TRBD1 (5 bases). Germline V lookup: CDR1 SGHRS, CDR2 YFSETQ. This CDR3 contains 16 residues. Trimming pared 0 bases from V and 4 bases from J, leaving 17 bases between. The CDR3 nucleotides are TGCGCCAGCAGCTTGGCCTTGAGACAGACGGAATACGAGCAGTACTTC. This translates into CASSLALRQTEYEQYF.

This rearrangement joins TRBV3-1 (or the pseudogene TRBV3-2) to TRBJ1-2; D gene unclear. Germline V gene data show CDR1 as LGHDT and CDR2 as YNNKEL (reference sequence). V lost 5 bases and J 8 bases, leaving 15 bases between the germline ends. This CDR3 spans 13 amino acids. The DNA of the CDR3 is TGTGCCAGCAGCTCGCCGGGAGGGAACGGCTACACCTTC. Translation: CASSSPGGNGYTF.

The V and J genes are TRBV20-1 and TRBJ1-2, with 7 bases lining up with TRBD1. Germline lookup yields CDR1 DFQATT and CDR2 SNEGSKA (reference sequence). Unmatched junction bases numbered 7, after V lost 3 bases and J lost 3 bases. This CDR3 region has 14 residues. The CDR3 loop reads CSASGRQGYYGYTF. Here the CDR3 DNA reads TGCAGTGCTAGTGGGCGACAGGGTTACTATGGCTACACCTTC.

The chain uses TRBV27 and TRBJ1-4; TRBD1 matches at 8 bases. The length of the CDR3 is 15 residues. From germline, CDR1 is MNHEY and CDR2 SMNVEV (reference sequence). The V gene end was trimmed by 5 bases and the J gene end by 8 bases; junction bases not matched to a gene: 10. The CDR3 DNA follows: TGTGCCAGCAGTCTCGTGGCAGGGGGCTGGGAAAAACTGTTTTTT. Translation gives CASSLVAGGWEKLFF. Supplemented by reference TRBV27 and TRBJ1-4, the full variable domain reads EAQVTQNPRYLITVTGKKLTVTCSQNMNHEYMSWYRQDPGLGLRQIYYSMNVEVTDKGDVPEGYKVSRKEKRNFPLILESPSPNQTSLYFCASSLVAGGWEKLFFGSGTQLSVL.

This clone was observed a handful of times. J is TRBJ2-1 and V is TRBV7-9; D tentatively reads TRBD1 or TRBD2 (5 bases each). V lost 5 bases and J lost 10, with 15 bases in between. The V gene's germline CDR1 is SEHNR and CDR2 FQNEAQ (reference sequence). The CDR3 extends over 13 amino acids. This CDR3 is CASSPYSWDEQFF. The CDR3 nucleotides are TGTGCCAGCAGCCCGTATTCATGGGACGAGCAGTTCTTC. The full variable domain, with the rest looked up from reference TRBV7-9 and TRBJ2-1, is DTGVSQNPRHKITKRGQNVTFRCDPISEHNRLYWYRQTLGQGPEFLTYFQNEAQLEKSRLLSDRFSAERPKGSFSTLEIQRTEQGDSAMYLCASSPYSWDEQFFGPGTRLTVL.

This sequence joins TRBV6-5 and TRBJ1-3; the D is unclear. V gave up 2 bases and J gave up 8 bases, with 4 bases separating them. Germline V gene lookup returns CDR1 MNHEY and CDR2 SVGAGI. There are 11 residues in the CDR3. For the CDR3, the DNA is TGTGCCAGCAGTTACGAGCACACCATATATTTT. This translates into CASSYEHTIYF.

This sequence joins TRBV18 and TRBJ1-1; D remains ambiguous. V lost 3 bases, J lost 5 bases, and 19 bases lay in between. This CDR3 contains 16 residues. Germline V gives CDR1 KGHSH, CDR2 LQKENI. This chain's CDR3 is CASSPDQRQRGTEAFF. CDR3 bases: TGTGCCAGCTCACCGGACCAACGGCAGCGGGGAACTGAAGCTTTCTTT.

This chain uses TRBV5-6 with TRBJ1-2, with 9 nucleotides matching TRBD1. The CDR3 sequence is 14 residues long. Trimming removed 3 bases from V and 8 bases from J; junction bases left unmatched: 8. The V gene's germline CDR1 is SGHDT and CDR2 YYEEEE. CDR3 region: CASSSIQGAVGYTF. The CDR3 DNA reads as TGTGCCAGCAGCTCCATACAGGGGGCGGTAGGCTACACCTTC.

The chain couples TRBV2 to TRBJ1-6; 9 positions match TRBD1. V shed 3 bases, J shed 9 bases, and the junction held 6 bases outside the gene matches. The germline V gene has CDR1 SNHLY and CDR2 FYNNEI. CDR3 length equals 15 residues. The CDR3 here is CASSESRGQGSPLHF. The CDR3 nucleotides read TGTGCCAGCAGTGAGTCCAGGGGACAGGGTTCACCCCTCCACTTT.

This clone appeared once. The V call is TRBV25-1, the J call TRBJ2-7, with a tentative D call TRBD1 (5 bases). The V gene's germline CDR1 is MGHDK and CDR2 SYGVNS. This CDR3 comprises 15 residues. V was clipped by 3 bases and J by 4 bases, with 16 bases between them. CDR3 in DNA: TGTGCCAGCAGTGAGCCCGGACACCCCCGATACGAGCAGTACTTC. As protein: CASSEPGHPRYEQYF.

The V call is TRBV9, the J call TRBJ1-2, with 11 bases fitting TRBD1. CDR1 and CDR2 from the germline V gene are SGDLS and YYNGEE. CDR3 size: 14 residues. V shed 3 bases and J 5 bases; nucleotides not matched to a gene: 3. CDR3 in amino acids: CASSGTGGRYGYTF. CDR3 in DNA: TGTGCCAGCAGCGGGACAGGGGGCCGGTATGGCTACACCTTC.

The rearrangement links TRBV5-1 to TRBJ2-2; 7 nucleotides agree with TRBD1. In germline, CDR1 is SGHRS, CDR2 YFSETQ. The V segment lost 0 bases and the J segment 8 bases; nucleotides outside the gene matches: 10. The CDR3 covers 16 residues. CDR3 bases: TGCGCCAGCAGCTTGGGACCGACAGGGTGGAGAGGGGAGCTGTTTTTT. This translates into CASSLGPTGWRGELFF.

This clone was seen just once. This sequence joins TRBV11-2 and TRBJ1-4; tentatively, D is TRBD1 (5 bases). Deletions cut 2 bases from V and 5 bases from J, with 12 bases between. Germline-derived CDR1 and CDR2 are SGHAT and FQNNGV. This CDR3 is 15 amino acids long. CDR3 in amino acids: CASSLPGTVNEKLFF. CDR3 nucleotide sequence: TGTGCCAGCAGCTTACCCGGGACGGTAAATGAAAAACTGTTTTTT.